This T cell receptor (beta chain) was captured in a study of blood T cell repertoires in COVID-19. Overall study context: Some COVID-19 samples were acute and others convalescent; all came from the United States, Italy and Spain.

Germline V gene data show CDR1 as SNHLY and CDR2 as FYNNEI. CDR3 length equals 13 residues. V was pared by 4 bases and J by 3 bases, with 9 bases between. Per the study methods: Using reference gene primer amplification, nucleated cell counts were estimated. The table came from immunoSEQ multiplex PCR; TCRdb's copy has only in-frame clones and leaves some out. V and J calls and clone size are as listed in that table; D and trimming were resolved from the DNA. The profile shows about 130,000 clones, around 83% of them singletons. The TCR originated in a woman at least 80 years old with COVID-19, enrolled during active disease. What was sequenced was peripheral blood. This rearrangement joins TRBV2 to TRBJ1-1; possible D gene TRBD1, 5 bases. This chain's CDR3 is CASSVRRDTEAFF. Here the CDR3 DNA reads TGTGCCAGCAGTGTGCGCAGGGACACTGAAGCTTTCTTT.